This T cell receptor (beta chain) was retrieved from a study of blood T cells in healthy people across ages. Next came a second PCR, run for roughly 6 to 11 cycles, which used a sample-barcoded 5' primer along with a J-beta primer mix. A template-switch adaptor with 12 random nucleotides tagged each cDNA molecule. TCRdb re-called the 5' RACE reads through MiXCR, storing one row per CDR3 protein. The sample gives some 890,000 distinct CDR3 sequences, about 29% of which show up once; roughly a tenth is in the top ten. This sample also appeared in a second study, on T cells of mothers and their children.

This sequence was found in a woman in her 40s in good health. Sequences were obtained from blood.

Written as DNA, the CDR3 is TGTGCCAGCAGCTGGGACTTCCCCTACAATGAGCAGTTCTTC. This encodes CASSWDFPYNEQFF. This chain uses TRBV28 with TRBJ2-1; perhaps TRBD2 as D (6 bases). Trimming took off 6 bases at V and 2 bases at J, with 11 bases between the two ends. The CDR3 sequence is 14 residues long. CDR1 MDHEN and CDR2 SYDVKM come from the germline V gene.